This TCR beta chain derives from a study of blood T cells in healthy people across ages. Then a second PCR, running roughly 7 to 11 cycles, was carried out with a sample-barcoded 5' primer and a J-beta primer mix. MiXCR, run by TCRdb on the 5' RACE reads, gives a single entry per CDR3 protein. The table lists under 2 million distinct CDR3 sequences, 34% of them singletons, with approximately 10% in the top ten. The V gene end was trimmed by 5 bases and the J gene end by 0 bases; junction bases not matched to a gene: 9. Germline V gene sequence: CDR1 MDHEN, CDR2 SYDVKM. The CDR3 is 17 amino acids. Source material: blood. V and J are TRBV28 and TRBJ2-7, with 11 bases that match TRBD2. This clonotype was obtained from a woman under 40 in good health. CDR3 sequence (DNA): TGTGCCAGCAGTCTGGGGGGACTAGCGGATCTCTCCTACGAGCAGTACTTC. Encoded protein: CASSLGGLADLSYEQYF.